One sample yielded the 10 T cell receptor beta chains listed below, sequenced in a study of T-cell memory formation after mild COVID-19. Using its own MiXCR run on the 5' RACE reads, TCRdb lists one record per CDR3 protein. The table lists hundreds of thousands of distinct CDR3 sequences, about 20% of them singletons. Source material: PBMCs or a T cell subset sorted from them (not recorded which). All receptors derive from an adult woman who had mild COVID-19 (a few samples of this study predate the infection). Cell type and time point are not known.

This clonotype was counted only a few times. The chain carries TRBV2 and TRBJ2-1; 8 bases are shared with TRBD2. The CDR3 has 15 amino acids. Germline V lookup: CDR1 SNHLY, CDR2 FYNNEI. After removal of 5 bases from V and 5 bases from J, the junction contained 8 bases not matched to a gene. CDR3 loop: CASSSSGSPHNEQFF. The CDR3 DNA follows: TGTGCCAGCAGTTCCAGCGGGAGTCCCCACAATGAGCAGTTCTTC.

This clonotype showed up just a few times. The chain combines TRBV6-1 with TRBJ1-2; the D is unclear. CDR3 size: 15 residues. V was trimmed by 2 bases and J by 4 bases, leaving 14 bases between them. Germline values: CDR1 MNHNS, CDR2 SASEGT. The CDR3 protein is CASSEYRQAPYGYTF. The CDR3, as DNA: TGTGCCAGCAGTGAATATCGGCAGGCGCCCTATGGCTACACCTTC.

V is TRBV5-1 and J is TRBJ2-7; either TRBD1 or TRBD2 may fit D (6 bases each). Trimming pared 0 bases from V and 4 bases from J, leaving 11 bases between. In germline, CDR1 is SGHRS, CDR2 YFSETQ. This CDR3 contains 14 residues. CDR3 loop: CASSLEPGAYEQYF. CDR3 bases: TGCGCCAGCAGCTTGGAGCCGGGGGCGTACGAGCAGTACTTC.

The rearrangement links TRBV7-8 to TRBJ2-3, with 12 bases matching TRBD2. The J segment lost 11 bases and the V segment lost 3 bases, leaving 3 bases of the junction unmatched. The CDR3 covers 13 residues. Per germline, CDR1 SGHVS and CDR2 FQNEAQ. CDR3 in amino acids: CASSFGLAGMQYF. In DNA form, the CDR3 reads TGTGCCAGCAGCTTCGGACTAGCGGGGATGCAGTATTTT. The complete variable domain, with remaining parts taken from reference TRBV7-8 and TRBJ2-3, reads GAGVSQSPRYKVAKRGQDVALRCDPISGHVSLFWYQQALGQGPEFLTYFQNEAQLDKSGLPSDRFFAERPEGSVSTLKIQRTQQEDSAVYLCASSFGLAGMQYFGPGTRLTVL.

This clonotype has more than one count but fewer than ten. The CDR3 reads CATRTGTRLYNEQFF. The CDR3 DNA follows: TGTGCCACCAGGACCGGGACTAGACTCTACAATGAGCAGTTCTTC. The chain employs TRBV24-1 and TRBJ2-1; 8 positions match TRBD2. The germline V gene encodes CDR1 KGHDR and CDR2 SFDVKD. V was pared by 7 bases and J by 3 bases, with 7 bases of the junction left unmatched. CDR3 length: 15 amino acids.

This clonotype was counted many times. The V and J genes are TRBV25-1 and TRBJ1-4; 11 positions match TRBD1. Germline values: CDR1 MGHDK, CDR2 SYGVNS. V trimming: 3 bases; J trimming: 7 bases; junction bases outside the gene matches: 4. The CDR3 sequence is 15 residues long. CDR3: CASSEGGTGGEKLFF. CDR3 nucleotides: TGTGCCAGCAGTGAGGGGGGGACAGGGGGTGAAAAACTGTTTTTT.

CDR3 region: CAISEGGRGSPLHF. The DNA of the CDR3 is TGTGCCATCAGTGAGGGAGGCCGAGGTTCACCCCTCCACTTT. The chain joins TRBV10-3 to TRBJ1-6; D gene uncertain. Germline assignment: CDR1 ENHRY and CDR2 SYGVKD. The CDR3 totals 14 residues. With 2 bases removed from V and 9 bases from J, the gap between germline ends came to 11 bases.

In its sample, this clonotype was seen a few times. The chain joins TRBV5-1 to TRBJ2-7; 11 bases agree with TRBD1. This CDR3 region has 15 residues. The germline V gene has CDR1 SGHRS and CDR2 YFSETQ. Trimming cost V 0 bases and J 5 bases; bases outside gene matches: 4. The CDR3 region is CASSLAGTGGHEQYF. CDR3 nucleotides: TGCGCCAGCAGCTTGGCGGGGACAGGGGGACACGAGCAGTACTTC.

This chain joins TRBV7-9 and TRBJ1-1; no definite D call. The V gene's germline CDR1 is SEHNR and CDR2 FQNEAQ (reference sequence). Trimming cost V 1 base and J 1 base, with 7 bases left between them. The CDR3 is made up of 14 amino acids. The CDR3: CASSLGPKNTEAFF. The DNA for the CDR3 is TGTGCCAGCAGCTTAGGGCCGAAGAACACTGAAGCTTTCTTT.

The V and J genes are TRBV7-2 and TRBJ2-3, with TRBD2 matching over 12 bases. Germline CDR1 is SGHTA and CDR2 is FQGNSA. The CDR3 consists of 17 residues. The J segment lost 5 bases and the V segment lost 4 bases, leaving 10 bases of the junction unmatched. Here the CDR3 DNA reads TGTGCCAGCAGCTCGACCCCGACTAGCGGGAGATTAGATACGCAGTATTTT. As protein: CASSSTPTSGRLDTQYF.